This TCR beta chain appears in the sequencing data of a study of T-cell reconstitution after alpha-beta-depleted transplantation in children. For TCRbeta, the library was prepared with unique molecular identifiers. Each CDR3 protein gets one entry after TCRdb re-called the PCR reads with MiXCR. The data show tens of thousands of distinct CDR3 sequences, over 4.5% seen once. This clonotype ranks as medium-sized. Antigen: not known. The study, taken as a whole, reports: About two months after transplant, alpha-beta T cells reportedly came from several hundred expanded graft clones. Some patients' high day-60 TCRbeta diversity was traced to surviving recipient T cells and thymic progenitors.

The CDR3 runs to 14 residues. V was trimmed by 0 bases and J by 2 bases, leaving 8 bases between them. CDR1 and CDR2 (germline): SGHDT, YYEEEE. The source was PBMCs, mostly from graft donor cells, collected 180 days after TCRalphabeta/CD19-depleted stem cell transplant. The clonotype comes from a boy younger than two who had a stem cell transplant for acute myeloid leukemia, so the T cells may come from the graft donor. The V call is TRBV5-6, the J call TRBJ2-5, with D hard to call. CDR3: CASSLAPRQETQYF. The CDR3 DNA is TGTGCCAGCAGCTTGGCCCCCAGACAAGAGACCCAGTACTTC.